Following are 29 T cell receptor beta chains from one sample sequenced in a study of cytomegalovirus exposure and HLA in healthy donors. The PCR contained 60 Vbeta and 13 Jbeta primers. Sequencing was performed with immunoSEQ multiplex PCR; in TCRdb, only in-frame clones are kept and a portion is missing. This table holds under 200,000 clones, around 77% found once. The sequenced sample was PBMCs. The receptors here all came from a man between 60 and 70 years old in good health and CMV-seronegative.

The rearrangement joins TRBV4-3 to TRBJ2-3; D may be TRBD1 (6 bases). V was cut by 4 bases and J by 2 bases, with 13 bases left in between. This CDR3 region has 15 residues. Germline V gene lookup returns CDR1 LGHNA and CDR2 YSLEER. The CDR3 protein is CASSPRDTHTDTQYF. In DNA form, the CDR3 reads TGCGCCAGCAGCCCCAGGGACACCCACACAGATACGCAGTATTTT.

The chain carries TRBV11-2 and TRBJ1-4; D ambiguous. The CDR3 loop spans 13 amino acids. The germline CDR1 and CDR2 sequences are SGHAT and FQNNGV. Trimming pared 10 bases from V and 8 bases from J, leaving 17 bases between. The CDR3 loop is CATRVEFGEKLFF. The DNA for the CDR3 is TGTGCCACCCGGGTGGAATTCGGGGAAAAACTGTTTTTT.

The V call is TRBV7-9, the J call TRBJ2-7; 9 bases align to TRBD1. The germline CDR1 and CDR2 sequences are SEHNR and FQNEAQ (reference sequence). CDR3 size: 12 residues. Unmatched junction bases numbered 3, after V lost 5 bases and J lost 7 bases. The CDR3 region is CASSLDRGEQYF. The CDR3, as DNA: TGTGCCAGCAGCCTCGACAGGGGGGAGCAGTACTTC.

The V gene is TRBV2, the J gene TRBJ2-3; D unclear. CDR3 length: 12 residues. Trimming removed 7 bases from V and 7 bases from J, with 12 bases in between. Germline V CDR1 and CDR2: SNHLY, FYNNEI. CDR3 amino acids: CASTRERNTQYF. CDR3 coding DNA: TGTGCCAGCACCCGAGAACGAAATACGCAGTATTTT.

The gene calls are TRBV5-1 and TRBJ1-1; D gene unclear. V lost 0 bases and J 10 bases, leaving 16 bases between the germline ends. Germline lookup yields CDR1 SGHRS and CDR2 YFSETQ. The length of the CDR3 is 14 residues. In DNA, the CDR3 is TGCGCCAGCAGCTTGGAAAGCCAGTCCGCGGCAGCTTTCTTT. Its translation: CASSLESQSAAAFF. The full variable domain, rest sourced from reference TRBV5-1 and TRBJ1-1, is KAGVTQTPRYLIKTRGQQVTLSCSPISGHRSVSWYQQTPGQGLQFLFEYFSETQRNKGNFPGRFSGRQFSNSRSEMNVSTLELGDSALYLCASSLESQSAAAFFGQGTRLTVV.

This clone was counted a few times. This rearrangement joins TRBV5-1 to TRBJ2-1; 7 bases agree with TRBD2. Germline CDR1 reads SGHRS; CDR2 reads YFSETQ. CDR3 length: 16 residues. Germline trimming cut 1 base from V and 1 base from J; bases unmatched to any gene: 5. The CDR3 reads CASSLLLGGSYNEQFF. The DNA of the CDR3 is TGCGCCAGCAGCTTGCTCCTCGGGGGGTCCTACAATGAGCAGTTCTTC.

This chain uses TRBV19 with TRBJ2-5; 9 nucleotides agree with TRBD1. CDR1 and CDR2 from the germline V gene are LNHDA and SQIVND (reference sequence). The CDR3 length is 16 residues. V shed 1 base and J 5 bases; nucleotides not matched to a gene: 8. CDR3: CASSIGGTGSDETQYF. DNA for the CDR3: TGTGCCAGTAGTATAGGTGGGACAGGGTCGGATGAGACCCAGTACTTC.

The chain recombines TRBV6-1 with TRBJ2-2; 12 nucleotides match TRBD1. Trimming removed 2 bases from V and 6 bases from J; junction bases left unmatched: 7. Germline CDR1 MNHNS, CDR2 SASEGT. This CDR3 comprises 17 residues. CDR3 region: CASSEKKGQGAPGELFF. DNA for the CDR3: TGTGCCAGCAGTGAAAAGAAGGGACAGGGGGCACCCGGGGAGCTGTTTTTT.

The V gene is TRBV29-1, the J gene TRBJ1-2; D may be TRBD1 (6 bases). V was pared by 5 bases and J by 4 bases, with 14 bases between. CDR1 and CDR2 (germline): SQVTM, ANQGSEA. This CDR3 is built from 13 residues. The CDR3 region is CSVSLDRSYGYTF. CDR3 coding DNA: TGCAGCGTTTCTCTCGACAGGAGCTATGGCTACACCTTC.

The chain recombines TRBV4-3 with TRBJ1-4; no reliable D call. The CDR3 contains 15 residues. The germline V and J ends were trimmed by 0 bases and 8 bases, with 13 bases remaining between them. Germline V CDR1 and CDR2: LGHNA, YSLEER. The CDR3 bases are TGCGCCAGCAGCCAAGATTTCGATGCGGGGGAAAAACTGTTTTTT. Translating it yields CASSQDFDAGEKLFF.

The chain is built from TRBV5-4 and TRBJ1-1, with D maybe TRBD1 (5 bases). Germline V gene sequence: CDR1 SGHNT, CDR2 YYREEE (reference sequence). The V end was cut by 4 bases, the J end by 0 bases, with 16 bases between. The CDR3 length is 16 residues. The CDR3 DNA follows: TGTGCCAGCAGCCCCCGGGGGGGGTTTTTGAACACTGAAGCTTTCTTT. The encoded protein is CASSPRGGFLNTEAFF.

The V gene is TRBV5-6, the J gene TRBJ1-5; D might be TRBD1 (6 bases). Germline V gives CDR1 SGHDT, CDR2 YYEEEE. V was trimmed by 4 bases and J by 0 bases, leaving 14 bases between them. This CDR3 has 16 amino acids. The CDR3 coding sequence is TGTGCCAGCAGCCTGAAACGGGACAATAGCAATCAGCCCCAGCATTTT. Residues: CASSLKRDNSNQPQHF.

J is TRBJ2-5 and V is TRBV7-3; maybe TRBD1 (6 bases). CDR1 and CDR2 from the germline V gene are SGHTA and FQGTGA. V lost 5 bases to trimming and J lost 4 bases, with 20 bases between them. The CDR3 sequence is 16 residues long. The CDR3 nucleotides read TGTGCCAGCAGCCCCCATGGACAGATCGGTAGAGAGACCCAGTACTTC. Translating it yields CASSPHGQIGRETQYF.

This clone was seen just once. The chain has TRBV4-1 and TRBJ1-6; 9 nucleotides match TRBD1. V lost 0 bases to trimming and J lost 7 bases; unmatched junction nucleotides: 1. Germline CDR1 is MGHRA and CDR2 is YSYEKL. CDR3 size: 15 residues. The CDR3 DNA follows: TGCGCCAGCAGCCAAGAGGGACAGGGCAATTCACCCCTCCACTTT. As protein: CASSQEGQGNSPLHF.

The rearrangement links TRBV7-9 to TRBJ1-2; D unclear. Per the germline V gene, CDR1 is SEHNR and CDR2 is FQNEAQ (reference sequence). The germline V and J ends were trimmed by 4 bases and 8 bases, with 11 bases remaining between them. The CDR3 runs 12 residues. CDR3 sequence (DNA): TGTGCCAGCAGCTCCATCTTGGGCGGCTACACCTTC. Translation gives CASSSILGGYTF.

The V call is TRBV9, the J call TRBJ1-6, with TRBD1 identical over 8 bases. Germline values: CDR1 SGDLS, CDR2 YYNGEE. There are 19 residues in the CDR3. V lost 0 bases, J lost 2 bases, and 10 bases stayed unmatched. The CDR3, as DNA: TGTGCCAGCAGCGTAGAGGCAGGGGGCGCGGGAGCCTATAATTCACCCCTCCACTTT. Translating it yields CASSVEAGGAGAYNSPLHF.

J is TRBJ2-6 and V is TRBV7-8, with unresolved D. The CDR3 covers 16 residues. V was shortened by 0 bases and J by 0 bases, with 6 bases between the two germline ends. Germline V gene data show CDR1 as SGHVS and CDR2 as FQNEAQ. CDR3 loop: CASSLASVSGANVLTF. Written as DNA, the CDR3 is TGTGCCAGCAGCTTAGCTTCCGTCTCTGGGGCCAACGTCCTGACTTTC.

Here the CDR3 DNA reads TGTGCCAGCACCGATCCTGCGGGAGTGGGCACAGATACGCAGTATTTT. As protein: CASTDPAGVGTDTQYF. This chain connects TRBV28 to TRBJ2-3; 7 bases line up with TRBD2. Germline V gives CDR1 MDHEN, CDR2 SYDVKM. CDR3 length: 16 residues. V shed 7 bases, J shed 1 base, and the junction held 11 bases outside the gene matches.

The rearrangement uses TRBV9 and TRBJ2-1; a weak D match, TRBD1 (6 bases). Germline CDR1 reads SGDLS; CDR2 reads YYNGEE. Trimming took 0 bases from V and 4 from J, leaving 11 bases between them. The CDR3 is 15 residues long. The CDR3 loop is CASSVEGEPYNEQFF. The CDR3 bases are TGTGCCAGCAGCGTAGAGGGGGAGCCTTACAATGAGCAGTTCTTC.

This rearrangement joins TRBV10-3 to TRBJ1-1; D gene ambiguous. CDR3 length: 13 residues. CDR1 and CDR2 from the germline V gene are ENHRY and SYGVKD. V gave up 5 bases and J gave up 2 bases, with 9 bases separating them. CDR3 protein: CAISSRGNTEAFF. The CDR3 nucleotides are TGTGCCATCAGTTCGCGGGGAAACACTGAAGCTTTCTTT.

This clone was found a few times. This chain connects TRBV19 to TRBJ2-7, with 7 positions matching TRBD1. The ends lost 2 bases at V and 5 bases at J; junction bases unmatched: 6. Per germline, CDR1 LNHDA and CDR2 SQIVND (reference sequence). There are 14 residues in the CDR3. CDR3: CASSIRGLDDEQYF. The CDR3 DNA reads as TGTGCCAGTAGTATAAGGGGGCTAGACGACGAGCAGTACTTC.

DNA for the CDR3: TGTGCCAGCAGCAAAACCCGGGAGTTTTCTTTCTCCTACGAGCAGTACTTC. It yields the protein CASSKTREFSFSYEQYF. The chain links TRBV5-8 to TRBJ2-5; tentative D call: TRBD2 (6 bases). The J call is in doubt because the DNA end fits TRBJ2-7 better. CDR3 length equals 17 residues. Germline CDR1 reads SGHTS; CDR2 reads YDEGEE.

For the CDR3, the DNA is TGTGCCAGCAGTGAGGGGCCGGGACAGGGGCAGTACTTC. As protein: CASSEGPGQGQYF. This chain uses TRBV6-1 with TRBJ2-7, with 9 nucleotides matching TRBD1. With V trimmed by 3 bases and J by 9 bases, 6 bases remained unmatched. The CDR3 is made up of 13 amino acids. Per germline, CDR1 MNHNS and CDR2 SASEGT.

This chain joins TRBV2 and TRBJ1-5, with D maybe TRBD1 (5 bases). Looked up from germline, CDR1 is SNHLY and CDR2 is FYNNEI. The CDR3 is made up of 14 amino acids. V lost 2 bases and J lost 6, with 11 bases in between. Here the CDR3 reads CASSEMGGVQPQHF. The DNA of the CDR3 is TGTGCCAGCAGTGAAATGGGGGGGGTTCAGCCCCAGCATTTT.

V usage is TRBV7-9 and J usage is TRBJ2-1, with D perhaps TRBD1 (5 bases). The CDR3 loop spans 13 amino acids. The V and J ends lost 8 bases and 6 bases respectively, with 14 bases between them. Per the germline V gene, CDR1 is SEHNR and CDR2 is FQNEAQ (reference sequence). CDR3 in amino acids: CASQGNRFNEQFF. Written as DNA, the CDR3 is TGTGCCAGCCAGGGAAATAGATTCAATGAGCAGTTCTTC.

This clone came up a few times. The V and J genes are TRBV7-6 and TRBJ1-3, with a weak D call TRBD1 (5 bases). Germline V gene sequence: CDR1 SGHVS, CDR2 FNYEAQ. The CDR3 is made up of 17 amino acids. Trimming left V 1 base short and J 0 bases short, with 13 bases between. CDR3 sequence reads: CASSLDGDLASGNTIYF. Written as DNA, the CDR3 is TGTGCCAGCAGCTTAGATGGGGACTTAGCCTCTGGAAACACCATATATTTT.

The chain combines TRBV6-4 with TRBJ1-2; possibly TRBD1 for D (6 bases). V lost 0 bases and J lost 8, with 10 bases in between. In germline, CDR1 is MRHNA, CDR2 SNTAGT. The CDR3 is 13 amino acids. This CDR3 is CASSDSGGRGYTF. The CDR3 coding sequence is TGTGCCAGCAGTGACTCGGGGGGGCGCGGCTACACCTTC.

The CDR3 is CASSPRGYEQYF. As DNA, the CDR3 is TGTGCCAGCAGCCCACGGGGTTACGAGCAGTACTTC. The chain has TRBV7-2 and TRBJ2-7; D may be TRBD2 (5 bases). Germline CDR1 and CDR2: SGHTA and FQGNSA. The V and J ends lost 5 bases and 4 bases respectively, with 9 bases between them. The CDR3 spans 12 residues.

This clone was recorded once. This chain uses TRBV5-6 with TRBJ2-3, with 9 bases that match TRBD2. Looked up from germline, CDR1 is SGHDT and CDR2 is YYEEEE. This CDR3 spans 16 amino acids. The J segment lost 4 bases and the V segment lost 4 bases, leaving 10 bases of the junction unmatched. CDR3 residues: CASSIRVAGVSDTQYF. The DNA of the CDR3 is TGTGCCAGCAGCATCAGGGTAGCGGGGGTATCAGATACGCAGTATTTT.